A single T cell receptor beta chain is shown here with its context. CDR3 length equals 11 residues. Germline-derived CDR1 and CDR2 are MDHEN and SYDVKM. Trimming removed 7 bases at V and 7 bases at J, with 8 bases between. This sample is drawn from a study of immune evolution from preneoplasia to lung adenocarcinoma. Libraries were prepared by immunoSEQ multiplex PCR; TCRdb keeps only in-frame clonotypes and omits some of them. The table shows some 11,000 clones, with 78% occurring only once. This TCR came from a person aged 55-80 years with lung adenocarcinoma. The chain uses TRBV28 and TRBJ2-1; D call uncertain. Sequences were obtained from FFPE minimally invasive lung adenocarcinoma tissue. CDR3 region: CASTIRNEQFF. CDR3 coding DNA: TGTGCCAGCACCATAAGGAATGAGCAGTTCTTC. The full variable domain, with the rest looked up from reference TRBV28 and TRBJ2-1, is DVKVTQSSRYLVKRTGEKVFLECVQDMDHENMFWYRQDPGLGLRLIYFSYDVKMKEKGDIPEGYSVSREKKERFSLILESASTNQTSMYLCASTIRNEQFFGPGTRLTVL.